The next 28 T cell receptor beta chains were all read from a single sample in a study of naive and memory T cell subsets. Both TRBC1 and TRBC2 were covered by a beta constant-region primer of two equimolar oligonucleotides. TCRdb redid the calling of the UMI-ligation and nested PCR reads with MiXCR, one entry per CDR3 protein. In the table there are 100,000 or so distinct CDR3 sequences, roughly 7% of which are singletons. The specimen was central memory CD4+ T cells from blood. The receptors derive from a human donor in good health.

There are many counts of this clonotype. CDR3 in DNA: TGTGCCAGCAGCGCCAGATTCAACACTGAAGCTTTCTTT. Its translation: CASSARFNTEAFF. The V gene is TRBV7-9, the J gene TRBJ1-1; D gene uncertain. Deletions cut 5 bases from V and 2 bases from J, with 9 bases between. This CDR3 is 13 amino acids long. Germline lookup yields CDR1 SEHNR and CDR2 FQNEAQ (reference sequence).

This clonotype was detected ten times or more. The rearrangement links TRBV20-1 to TRBJ2-3, with 11 positions matching TRBD2. This CDR3 has 16 residues. Germline trimming cut 0 bases from V and 7 bases from J; bases unmatched to any gene: 9. CDR1 and CDR2 (germline): DFQATT, SNEGSKA (reference sequence). CDR3 amino acids: CSARELAGVGRNTQYF. CDR3 DNA: TGCAGTGCTAGAGAACTAGCGGGGGTGGGTCGGAATACGCAGTATTTT.

This chain connects TRBV7-9 to TRBJ1-1; perhaps TRBD1 as D (6 bases). Germline V gives CDR1 SEHNR, CDR2 FQNEAQ (reference sequence). The CDR3 loop spans 13 amino acids. Trimming removed 5 bases at V and 6 bases at J, with 13 bases between. The CDR3 spells CASSRPQGSEAFF. The CDR3 DNA is TGTGCCAGCAGCCGCCCACAGGGTTCTGAAGCTTTCTTT.

The sample holds a few counts of this clonotype. The gene calls are TRBV7-9 and TRBJ2-1; 12 positions match TRBD2. The germline V gene has CDR1 SEHNR and CDR2 FQNEAQ (reference sequence). This CDR3 spans 15 amino acids. Germline trimming cut 5 bases from V and 7 bases from J; bases unmatched to any gene: 6. CDR3 amino acids: CASSLLTSGRNEQFF. The DNA of the CDR3 is TGTGCCAGCAGCCTCTTGACTAGCGGGAGAAATGAGCAGTTCTTC.

The V and J genes are TRBV7-2 and TRBJ1-2; the D is unclear. The V end lost 0 bases, the J end lost 8 bases, and 13 bases lay between the germline ends. This CDR3 region has 14 residues. The germline V gene has CDR1 SGHTA and CDR2 FQGNSA. The CDR3 loop reads CASSLALRVEGYTF. The CDR3 region has the DNA TGTGCCAGCAGCTTAGCGTTGAGGGTTGAGGGCTACACCTTC. The full variable domain, in which reference TRBV7-2 and TRBJ1-2 provide the parts outside the CDR3, is GAGVSQSPSNKVTEKGKDVELRCDPISGHTALYWYRQSLGQGLEFLIYFQGNSAPDKSGLPSDRFSAERTGGSVSTLTIQRTQQEDSAVYLCASSLALRVEGYTFGSGTRLTVV.

This clonotype was seen more than once but under ten times. The genes are TRBV14 and TRBJ2-7, with 8 bases lining up with TRBD2. Germline V gene data show CDR1 as SGHDN and CDR2 as FVKESK. After removal of 1 base from V and 4 bases from J, the junction contained 21 bases not matched to a gene. The CDR3 spans 20 residues. DNA for the CDR3: TGTGCCAGCAGCCAAGTATCCCCAAGAAGTGGCGGGAGGAGTAGTTACGAGCAGTACTTC. As protein: CASSQVSPRSGGRSSYEQYF.

This clonotype was seen ten or more times. This chain uses TRBV7-9 with TRBJ2-3, with 11 bases that match TRBD2. The CDR3 extends over 17 amino acids. J was trimmed by 5 bases and V by 0 bases; bases with no gene match: 7. Germline V gene sequence: CDR1 SEHNR, CDR2 FQNEAQ (reference sequence). The CDR3 region has the DNA TGTGCCAGCAGCTTAGCCCCGGGACTAGCGGAGCGAGATACGCAGTATTTT. This sequence encodes CASSLAPGLAERDTQYF.

This clonotype was counted a few times. The V and J genes are TRBV30 and TRBJ2-7, with 8 bases aligning to TRBD2. V lost 7 bases to trimming and J lost 4 bases; unmatched junction nucleotides: 9. The germline V gene has CDR1 GTSNPN and CDR2 SVGIG (reference sequence). The CDR3 runs to 13 residues. The CDR3 nucleotides are TGTGCCTACGGACGGGAGGGACGATACGAGCAGTACTTC. Amino acid sequence: CAYGREGRYEQYF.

This clonotype was detected ten times or more. The chain uses TRBV13 and TRBJ2-5; 7 nucleotides match TRBD2. J gave up 4 bases and V 5 bases, and 13 bases lay outside the gene matches. Germline V CDR1 and CDR2: PRHDT, FYEKMQ (reference sequence). The CDR3 loop spans 16 amino acids. DNA for the CDR3: TGTGCCAGCAGCCGGGGAGGGGACCTGGGAGGAGAGACCCAGTACTTC. It encodes CASSRGGDLGGETQYF.

The rearrangement joins TRBV10-3 to TRBJ1-3; D uncertain. Germline loops: CDR1 ENHRY, CDR2 SYGVKD. This CDR3 comprises 15 residues. The V gene lost 6 bases and the J gene lost 0 bases, with 12 bases spanning the gap. The CDR3, as DNA: TGTGCCATCAGGAAGGAGGAGATCTCTGGAAACACCATATATTTT. This encodes CAIRKEEISGNTIYF.

This clonotype was picked up many times. The chain employs TRBV12-3 or TRBV12-4 and TRBJ2-5; 11 bases fit TRBD2. The CDR3 sequence is 16 residues long. Trimming cost V 5 bases and J 6 bases; bases outside gene matches: 11. The CDR3 coding sequence is TGTGCCAGCAGTCTACTTACTAGCGGGGGACCCAAGACCCAGTACTTC. Translating it yields CASSLLTSGGPKTQYF.

This clonotype was seen at least ten times. This chain connects TRBV7-8 to TRBJ2-6; D call uncertain. This CDR3 region has 15 residues. Trimming shortened V by 3 bases and J by 2 bases, and 8 bases separated the two germline ends. Germline CDR1 is SGHVS and CDR2 is FQNEAQ. CDR3 protein: CASSFSPAGANVLTF. In nucleotides, the CDR3 is TGTGCCAGCAGCTTTTCCCCTGCTGGGGCCAACGTCCTGACTTTC.

This clonotype was seen at least ten times. The gene calls are TRBV7-6 and TRBJ2-1; D may be TRBD1 (5 bases). CDR1 SGHVS and CDR2 FNYEAQ come from the germline V gene. Trimming left V 5 bases short and J 10 bases short, with 15 bases between. This CDR3 region has 13 residues. The CDR3 reads CASSPRTNQEQFF. The DNA for the CDR3 is TGTGCCAGCAGCCCACGGACAAACCAAGAGCAGTTCTTC.

In its sample, this clonotype was seen a few times. The V and J genes are TRBV6-1 and TRBJ2-5, with TRBD1 as a possible D gene (5 bases). Germline V CDR1 and CDR2: MNHNS, SASEGT. Trimming stripped 8 bases from V and 7 bases from J, with 14 bases between. This CDR3 is 12 amino acids long. CDR3 coding DNA: TGTGCCAGCGGTCAACAGGTGGGGACCCAGTACTTC. As protein: CASGQQVGTQYF.

The V call is TRBV7-2, the J call TRBJ2-3; D not resolved. This CDR3 is 13 amino acids long. The germline gives CDR1 SGHTA, CDR2 FQGNSA. V lost 3 bases to trimming and J lost 3 bases, with 7 bases between them. CDR3 sequence reads: CASSFMRTDTQYF. The CDR3 DNA is TGTGCCAGCAGCTTTATGCGGACAGATACGCAGTATTTT.

This clonotype was seen at least ten times. V usage is TRBV24-1 and J usage is TRBJ1-5; D not resolved. CDR1 KGHDR and CDR2 SFDVKD come from the germline V gene. V was clipped by 2 bases and J by 2 bases, with 9 bases between them. The CDR3 is made up of 15 amino acids. The CDR3 protein is CATSDSRSGNQPQHF. In DNA, the CDR3 is TGTGCCACCAGTGATTCGCGATCGGGCAATCAGCCCCAGCATTTT.

There are many counts of this clonotype. The rearrangement uses TRBV6-2 or TRBV6-3 and TRBJ2-7; no definite D call. This CDR3 comprises 12 residues. V was cut by 0 bases and J by 3 bases, with 3 bases left in between. CDR1 MNHEY and CDR2 SVGEGT come from the germline V gene. The CDR3 sequence is CASSYSNYEQYF. The CDR3 DNA follows: TGTGCCAGCAGTTACTCGAACTACGAGCAGTACTTC.

This clonotype appeared many times. CDR3 loop: CASSQDITGDRYEQYF. CDR3 sequence (DNA): TGTGCCAGCAGCCAAGATATCACAGGGGACAGGTACGAGCAGTACTTC. The rearrangement links TRBV14 to TRBJ2-7; 8 bases agree with TRBD1. The CDR3 covers 16 residues. Germline CDR1 is SGHDN and CDR2 is FVKESK. The V gene end was trimmed by 0 bases and the J gene end by 4 bases; junction bases not matched to a gene: 8.

This clonotype was observed many times. This chain connects TRBV5-1 to TRBJ1-6, with D tentatively TRBD1 (5 bases). Between the trimmed V and J ends, which lost 0 bases and 4 bases, there was a span of 11 bases. The CDR3 is made up of 16 amino acids. CDR1 and CDR2 (germline): SGHRS, YFSETQ. This CDR3 reads CASSLGQLFYNSPLHF. CDR3 coding DNA: TGCGCCAGCAGCTTGGGACAGCTATTTTATAATTCACCCCTCCACTTT.

This clonotype was seen ten or more times. J is TRBJ2-1 and V is TRBV28, with TRBD2 identical over 13 bases. The junction had 8 bases not matched to a gene; V was cut back by 6 bases and J by 9 bases. The CDR3 totals 15 residues. Germline CDR1 reads MDHEN; CDR2 reads SYDVKM. The CDR3 region is CASRQPTSGGAEQFF. CDR3 DNA: TGTGCCAGCAGGCAGCCTACTAGCGGGGGGGCTGAGCAGTTCTTC.

The table lists this clonotype with many counts. The V gene is TRBV10-3, the J gene TRBJ1-4; no firm D call. V was clipped by 2 bases and J by 4 bases, with 5 bases between them. CDR1 and CDR2 (germline): ENHRY, SYGVKD. The CDR3 is made up of 13 amino acids. The CDR3: CAISERDNEKLFF. CDR3 in DNA: TGTGCCATCAGTGAGAGAGATAATGAAAAACTGTTTTTT.

This clonotype occurred a few times. This chain joins TRBV12-3 or TRBV12-4 and TRBJ2-1, with D possibly being TRBD1 or TRBD2 (5 bases each). V lost 4 bases and J lost 3, with 10 bases in between. This CDR3 contains 14 residues. The CDR3 region has the DNA TGTGCCAGCAGTTGGGGGAGCCACTACAATGAGCAGTTCTTC. Protein sequence: CASSWGSHYNEQFF.

This clonotype occurred many times. This chain joins TRBV20-1 and TRBJ1-2, with TRBD1 as a possible D gene (5 bases). V was pared by 5 bases and J by 8 bases, with 24 bases between. The CDR3 is made up of 15 amino acids. Germline V gene sequence: CDR1 DFQATT, CDR2 SNEGSKA (reference sequence). In nucleotides, the CDR3 is TGCAGTGCTCCCACACGCGGGACGGGCTCTAGCGGCTACACCTTC. This gives the protein CSAPTRGTGSSGYTF.

This clonotype was detected a few times. This chain connects TRBV6-2 or TRBV6-3 to TRBJ2-7, with D hard to call. This CDR3 is built from 15 residues. Germline loops: CDR1 MNHEY, CDR2 SVGEGT. Trimming pared 5 bases from V and 1 base from J, leaving 15 bases between. The CDR3 DNA sequence: TGTGCCAGCAGTACGGCCCGCGTGGATTCCTACGAGCAGTACTTC. Translating it yields CASSTARVDSYEQYF.

This clonotype was detected only a few times. This chain links TRBV4-2 with TRBJ1-1; D perhaps matches TRBD1 (5 bases). CDR1 and CDR2 from the germline V gene are LGHNA and YNFKEQ. The V end was cut by 3 bases, the J end by 7 bases, with 18 bases between. The CDR3 totals 15 residues. The CDR3: CASSQGPGLPGEAFF. The CDR3 DNA reads TGTGCCAGCAGCCAGGGTCCGGGGCTACCGGGTGAAGCTTTCTTT.

A few counts support this clonotype. The chain is built from TRBV20-1 and TRBJ2-7, with 11 bases aligning to TRBD2. The CDR3 has 15 amino acids. Trimming at V came to 5 bases and at J to 3 bases, leaving 9 bases not matched to a gene. Germline loops: CDR1 DFQATT, CDR2 SNEGSKA (reference sequence). CDR3 region: CSAYPFSGGDYEQYF. Written as DNA, the CDR3 is TGCAGTGCTTACCCTTTTAGCGGGGGGGACTACGAGCAGTACTTC.

This clonotype appeared many times. This chain links TRBV6-2 or TRBV6-3 with TRBJ1-2; no clear D gene. The CDR3 runs to 13 residues. Germline V CDR1 and CDR2: MNHEY, SVGEGT. The ends were cut back, 2 bases at V and 8 bases at J, with 12 bases in the middle. The CDR3 protein is CASSYGPPQGYTF. The CDR3 DNA reads TGTGCCAGCAGTTACGGACCGCCGCAGGGCTACACCTTC.

This clonotype was counted many times. The chain combines TRBV12-3 or TRBV12-4 with TRBJ2-2; tentative D call: TRBD1 (5 bases). CDR3 size: 13 residues. Between the trimmed V and J ends, which lost 6 bases and 4 bases, there was a span of 9 bases. In DNA form, the CDR3 reads TGTGCCAGCAGACCTCAGGGCACCGGGGAGCTGTTTTTT. Amino acids: CASRPQGTGELFF.